These 11 T cell receptor beta chains share one sample of origin, sequenced in a study of CD8+CD57+ T cells in acquired aplastic anemia. Individuals selected for sequencing had exhibited CD8+CD57+ cell expansion on flow cytometry. CDR3 and TCR beta VDJ profiling relied on a genomic DNA template. MiXCR, applied by TCRdb to the reads, yields one record per CDR3 protein. The data show 150,000 to 200,000 distinct CDR3 sequences, approximately 48% seen once. The sample comprised sorted CD4+, CD8+, or CD8+CD57+ T cells (not recorded which) from PBMCs. The source is a human donor with aplastic anemia.

This clonotype was detected ten times or more. The rearrangement uses TRBV4-2 and TRBJ1-4; D unresolved. Trimming took 4 bases from V and 9 from J, leaving 21 bases between them. This CDR3 comprises 16 residues. Germline V gene lookup returns CDR1 LGHNA and CDR2 YNFKEQ. CDR3 amino acids: CASSPENGRSDKKLFF. The CDR3 region has the DNA TGTGCCAGCAGCCCAGAGAATGGCAGGAGTGATAAAAAACTGTTTTTT.

This clonotype was counted ten times or more. V is TRBV20-1 and J is TRBJ2-7; D is undetermined. Germline-derived CDR1 and CDR2 are DFQATT and SNEGSKA (reference sequence). The CDR3 runs 12 residues. With 3 bases removed from V and 3 bases from J, the gap between germline ends came to 9 bases. The CDR3 DNA reads as TGCAGTGCTAGTGCAGGAATCTACGAGCAGTACTTC. This sequence encodes CSASAGIYEQYF.

The V and J genes are TRBV10-3 and TRBJ2-3; TRBD2 matches 10 bases. Germline lookup yields CDR1 ENHRY and CDR2 SYGVKD. The CDR3 is 18 residues long. J gave up 0 bases and V 4 bases, and 10 bases lay outside the gene matches. CDR3 protein: CAISAPPTSGSSTDTQYF. CDR3 in DNA: TGTGCCATCAGTGCGCCTCCGACTAGCGGGTCTAGCACAGATACGCAGTATTTT.

The V and J genes are TRBV7-6 and TRBJ2-3, with 11 bases identical to TRBD2. Trimming removed 3 bases from V and 6 bases from J; junction bases left unmatched: 14. The germline V gene has CDR1 SGHVS and CDR2 FNYEAQ. This CDR3 is 18 amino acids long. CDR3 residues: CASSLPLAGGPLWDTQYF. The CDR3 region has the DNA TGTGCCAGCAGCTTGCCCTTAGCGGGAGGGCCATTATGGGATACGCAGTATTTT.

This chain uses TRBV4-1 with TRBJ1-6; D unresolved. Germline CDR1 MGHRA, CDR2 YSYEKL. V was trimmed by 1 base and J by 9 bases, leaving 13 bases between them. The CDR3 consists of 15 residues. The CDR3 DNA is TGCGCCAGCAGCCAAGTCGCCGGGATAAGTTCACCCCTCCACTTT. This translates into CASSQVAGISSPLHF.

About this clonotype: A read error may be the cause here, since a much bigger clone is one base away. The chain joins TRBV5-1 to TRBJ1-4; possibly TRBD1 for D (5 bases). The CDR3 length is 17 residues. Per germline, CDR1 SGHRS and CDR2 YFSETQ. Trimming shortened V by 4 bases and J by 9 bases, and 25 bases separated the two germline ends. The CDR3 DNA follows: TGCGCCAGCAGCCAAGACGAGGGGTACCCGGGCAGCAAAAAACTGTTTTTT. Translation: CASSQDEGYPGSKKLFF.

The gene calls are TRBV28 and TRBJ1-2, with 9 positions matching TRBD1. CDR3 length: 16 amino acids. Trimming took 6 bases from V and 6 from J; bases not matched to a gene: 14. Germline V CDR1 and CDR2: MDHEN, SYDVKM. Here the CDR3 reads CASSLLGVGTGNGYTF. In DNA, the CDR3 is TGTGCCAGCAGCCTACTTGGGGTGGGGACAGGGAATGGCTACACCTTC.

This clonotype was observed at least ten times. CDR3 bases: TGTGCCAGCAGCCCAGCAACTAATGAAAAACTGTTTTTT. It translates to CASSPATNEKLFF. This chain links TRBV7-9 with TRBJ1-4; D is unresolved. From germline, CDR1 is SEHNR and CDR2 FQNEAQ (reference sequence). This CDR3 is built from 13 residues. Deletions cut 5 bases from V and 0 bases from J, with 4 bases between.

With respect to this clonotype: A clone one base away is much larger, so this may be a read error. V is TRBV9 and J is TRBJ2-1; TRBD2 matches 13 bases. Per the germline V gene, CDR1 is SGDLS and CDR2 is YYNGEE. V shed 4 bases, J shed 5 bases, and the junction held 6 bases outside the gene matches. This CDR3 spans 16 amino acids. For the CDR3, the DNA is TGTGCCAGCAGCATAGGAACTAGCGGGGGGGACAATGAGCAGTTCTTC. Residues: CASSIGTSGGDNEQFF.

This clonotype has at least ten counts. V usage is TRBV9 and J usage is TRBJ2-1; D might be TRBD2 (6 bases). The CDR3 is 15 residues long. V was shortened by 4 bases and J by 3 bases, with 14 bases between the two germline ends. Germline V CDR1 and CDR2: SGDLS, YYNGEE. The CDR3 here is CASSSSGTGYNEQFF. The CDR3 coding sequence is TGTGCCAGCAGCTCGAGTGGGACTGGCTACAATGAGCAGTTCTTC.

With regard to this clonotype: It may be a read error: a sequence one base away is much more abundant. This chain joins TRBV12-3 or TRBV12-4 and TRBJ1-5; 7 positions match TRBD1. J gave up 7 bases and V 5 bases, and 11 bases lay outside the gene matches. This CDR3 is built from 15 residues. CDR3 bases: TGTGCCAGCAGTCAGAGTACAGGGGCGGGGCAGCCCCAGCATTTT. Residues: CASSQSTGAGQPQHF.